A single sample is the source of the 32 T cell receptor beta chains below, sequenced in a study of cytomegalovirus exposure and HLA in healthy donors. The PCR made use of 60 Vbeta and 13 Jbeta primers. Clones were read by immunoSEQ multiplex PCR, and TCRdb kept only the in-frame ones, dropping some. In the table there are under 250,000 clones, approximately 80% of which are singletons. Sequenced material: PBMCs. The receptors derive from a male donor in good health and CMV-seronegative.

This clone was seen only once. V and J are TRBV7-2 and TRBJ2-7, with TRBD1 as a possible D gene (6 bases). Germline V gene sequence: CDR1 SGHTA, CDR2 FQGNSA. This CDR3 spans 14 amino acids. With 5 bases removed from V and 3 bases from J, the gap between germline ends came to 14 bases. The CDR3 nucleotides are TGTGCCAGCAGCCTTCCCGGGACAAACTACGAGCAGTACTTC. Translation gives CASSLPGTNYEQYF.

This clone appeared a few times. The genes are TRBV7-9 and TRBJ1-4; D not resolved. V lost 5 bases and J 6 bases, leaving 16 bases between the germline ends. The length of the CDR3 is 15 residues. Germline CDR1 reads SEHNR; CDR2 reads FQNEAQ (reference sequence). CDR3 loop: CASSPRLPEDEKLFF. CDR3 coding DNA: TGTGCCAGCAGCCCGAGACTGCCCGAGGATGAAAAACTGTTTTTT.

V and J are TRBV21-1 and TRBJ2-7; TRBD1, as called in the table, went unchecked against the DNA. TRBV21-1 is termed a pseudogene. This CDR3 region has 15 residues. CDR3 nucleotide sequence: TGTGCCAGCAGCAAATTTGAGACAGCCGACTACGAGCAGTACTTC. Translation gives CASSKFETADYEQYF.

The chain is built from TRBV23-1 and TRBJ2-5, with 8 nucleotides matching TRBD1. TRBV23-1 is classed as an ORF, of uncertain function. Trimming cost V 4 bases and J 0 bases; bases outside gene matches: 10. CDR3 size: 17 residues. The CDR3 nucleotides are TGCGCCAGCAGTCGACAACCACGGGACAGGTACCAAGAGACCCAGTACTTC. Translated, it gives CASSRQPRDRYQETQYF.

The gene calls are TRBV18 and TRBJ2-1; 10 positions agree with TRBD2. The junction had 6 bases not matched to a gene; V was cut back by 6 bases and J by 4 bases. This CDR3 has 15 residues. The germline V gene encodes CDR1 KGHSH and CDR2 LQKENI. CDR3 loop: CASSPSGRGYNEQFF. CDR3 in DNA: TGTGCCAGCTCCCCAAGCGGGAGGGGTTACAATGAGCAGTTCTTC.

A note on this clone: Other DNA variants within this sample encode the same CDR3. The chain combines TRBV5-1 with TRBJ2-1; TRBD2 is a possible D gene (5 bases). Germline V gives CDR1 SGHRS, CDR2 YFSETQ. The CDR3 contains 12 residues. Trimming left V 0 bases short and J 8 bases short, with 6 bases between. The CDR3, as DNA: TGCGCCAGCAGCTTGGTCGGGGATGAGCAGTTCTTC. Translation: CASSLVGDEQFF.

The chain combines TRBV19 with TRBJ2-4, with 10 bases fitting TRBD2. Trimming cost V 3 bases and J 4 bases; bases outside gene matches: 3. Looked up from germline, CDR1 is LNHDA and CDR2 is SQIVND (reference sequence). The CDR3 contains 15 residues. CDR3 sequence reads: CASSIMTSGKNIQYF. The CDR3 coding sequence is TGTGCCAGTAGTATTATGACTAGCGGGAAAAACATTCAGTACTTC.

As for this clone: A read error may produce the germline difference seen at one junction end. CDR3 nucleotide sequence: TGTGCCAGCAGCCGGACAGGGTTGAGCAATCAGCCCCAGCATTTT. Residues: CASSRTGLSNQPQHF. V gene TRBV5-1 combines with J gene TRBJ1-5, with 8 bases fitting TRBD1. This CDR3 is built from 15 residues. Germline V gene data show CDR1 as SGHRS and CDR2 as YFSETQ. Variable domain in full (rest from reference TRBV5-1 and TRBJ1-5): KAGVTQTPRYLIKTRGQQVTLSCSPISGHRSVSWYQQTPGQGLQFLFEYFSETQRNKGNFPGRFSGRQFSNSRSEMNVSTLELGDSALYLCASSRTGLSNQPQHFGDGTRLSIL.

The chain employs TRBV6-1 and TRBJ1-2; D gene ambiguous. CDR3 length: 15 residues. The V gene lost 1 base and the J gene lost 0 bases, with 9 bases spanning the gap. The germline gives CDR1 MNHNS, CDR2 SASEGT. CDR3 coding DNA: TGTGCCAGCAGTGAAGTGAACAGACCTAACTATGGCTACACCTTC. Translation: CASSEVNRPNYGYTF.

The rearrangement uses TRBV18 and TRBJ2-2; D is possibly TRBD1 (5 bases). CDR1 and CDR2 (germline): KGHSH, LQKENI. The CDR3 extends over 16 amino acids. V lost 6 bases and J lost 1, with 15 bases in between. CDR3 residues: CASSQRQSLNTGELFF. CDR3 sequence (DNA): TGTGCCAGCTCGCAGAGACAGAGTTTGAACACCGGGGAGCTGTTTTTT.

The V and J genes are TRBV6-5 and TRBJ2-1; 10 positions agree with TRBD2. The CDR3 is made up of 15 amino acids. The V gene's germline CDR1 is MNHEY and CDR2 SVGAGI. The J segment lost 9 bases and the V segment lost 2 bases, leaving 7 bases of the junction unmatched. The CDR3 nucleotides are TGTGCCAGCAGTTACCCGACCAGCGGGAGGGGTGAGCAGTTCTTC. This codes for CASSYPTSGRGEQFF.

The chain links TRBV6-5 to TRBJ2-5, with 12 bases lining up with TRBD2. Germline values: CDR1 MNHEY, CDR2 SVGAGI. This CDR3 has 15 residues. With 8 bases clipped from V and 4 bases from J, the junction kept 8 bases outside the gene matches. The CDR3 coding sequence is TGTGCCAGCGTTCCTCCGACTAGCGGGAGAGAGACCCAGTACTTC. Encoded protein: CASVPPTSGRETQYF.

The CDR3 DNA reads TGTGCTAGTGGTTTGTGGCAGCGGGGTAACAATGAGCAGTTCTTC. This encodes CASGLWQRGNNEQFF. This rearrangement joins TRBV12-5 to TRBJ2-1; TRBD2 matches 7 bases. The germline gives CDR1 LGHNT, CDR2 FRNRAP. The CDR3 sequence is 15 residues long. Unmatched junction bases numbered 6, after V lost 2 bases and J lost 5 bases. Supplemented by reference TRBV12-5 and TRBJ2-1, the full variable domain reads DARVTQTPRHKVTEMGQEVTMRCQPILGHNTVFWYRQTMMQGLELLAYFRNRAPLDDSGMPKDRFSAEMPDATLATLKIQPSEPRDSAVYFCASGLWQRGNNEQFFGPGTRLTVL.

The V gene is TRBV28, the J gene TRBJ2-1; 9 bases match TRBD2. Germline V gives CDR1 MDHEN, CDR2 SYDVKM. The CDR3 length is 13 residues. Unmatched junction bases numbered 0, after V lost 3 bases and J lost 6 bases. CDR3 in amino acids: CASSFSGSNEQFF. CDR3 nucleotide sequence: TGTGCCAGCAGTTTTAGCGGGAGCAATGAGCAGTTCTTC.

This rearrangement joins TRBV6-6 to TRBJ1-5, with D unresolved. Trimming shortened V by 0 bases and J by 0 bases, and 6 bases separated the two germline ends. The CDR3 loop spans 15 amino acids. The germline gives CDR1 MNHNY, CDR2 SVGAGI (reference sequence). CDR3 region: CASSYSADSNQPQHF. DNA of the CDR3: TGTGCCAGCAGTTACTCAGCGGATAGCAATCAGCCCCAGCATTTT.

V and J are TRBV19 and TRBJ2-5, with unresolved D. This CDR3 has 14 amino acids. Germline CDR1 reads LNHDA; CDR2 reads SQIVND (reference sequence). Trimming took 3 bases from V and 3 from J, leaving 11 bases between them. Here the CDR3 reads CASSISAAKETQYF. Here the CDR3 DNA reads TGTGCCAGTAGTATCAGTGCCGCAAAAGAGACCCAGTACTTC.

The J gene is TRBJ2-3, the V gene TRBV7-9; D is uncertain. The germline CDR1 and CDR2 sequences are SEHNR and FQNEAQ (reference sequence). This CDR3 is 16 amino acids long. Trimming took 0 bases from V and 6 from J, leaving 16 bases between them. In DNA form, the CDR3 reads TGTGCCAGCAGCTTAGCTGGCGGCCAAATTGGGGATACGCAGTATTTT. It yields the protein CASSLAGGQIGDTQYF.

This CDR3 reads CASSQAPIGGDNYGYTF. The CDR3 nucleotides are TGCGCCAGCAGCCAAGCACCAATTGGGGGCGATAACTATGGCTACACCTTC. The rearrangement joins TRBV4-1 to TRBJ1-2; D is possibly TRBD1 (6 bases). Trimming removed 1 base at V and 1 base at J, with 16 bases between. This CDR3 contains 17 residues. Germline loops: CDR1 MGHRA, CDR2 YSYEKL.

This chain uses TRBV19 with TRBJ1-2; D might be TRBD1 (5 bases). V gave up 0 bases and J gave up 4 bases, with 9 bases separating them. Germline lookup yields CDR1 LNHDA and CDR2 SQIVND (reference sequence). The CDR3 is made up of 14 amino acids. The CDR3 spells CASSIDGTFYGYTF. The CDR3 bases are TGTGCCAGTAGTATAGACGGGACTTTCTATGGCTACACCTTC.

The chain employs TRBV6-6 and TRBJ2-4; D is unclear. This CDR3 is 13 amino acids long. Germline V lookup: CDR1 MNHNY, CDR2 SVGAGI (reference sequence). Trimming took 4 bases from V and 6 from J, leaving 10 bases between them. The CDR3 DNA follows: TGTGCCAGCAGTTCGACCGACTCAAACATTCAGTACTTC. This translates into CASSSTDSNIQYF.

The V gene is TRBV18, the J gene TRBJ1-5; 7 bases are shared with TRBD1. Germline assignment: CDR1 KGHSH and CDR2 LQKENI. The CDR3 is 14 amino acids. V was pared by 6 bases and J by 5 bases, with 7 bases of the junction left unmatched. CDR3 sequence (DNA): TGTGCCAGCTCCTCTGGGGACAGATATCAGCCCCAGCATTTT. Translation: CASSSGDRYQPQHF.

The chain is built from TRBV7-6 and TRBJ2-7, with TRBD2 matching over 7 bases. Unmatched junction bases numbered 7, after V lost 5 bases and J lost 3 bases. The CDR3 loop spans 14 amino acids. Looked up from germline, CDR1 is SGHVS and CDR2 is FNYEAQ. For the CDR3, the DNA is TGTGCCAGCAGCCCGGGCGGCGGGAGCTACGAGCAGTACTTC. This codes for CASSPGGGSYEQYF.

The chain joins TRBV7-9 to TRBJ2-2; perhaps TRBD2 as D (6 bases). V shed 1 base and J shed 0 bases, with 9 bases lying between them. This CDR3 comprises 16 residues. Germline loops: CDR1 SEHNR, CDR2 FQNEAQ (reference sequence). The CDR3 protein is CASSLVGGTNTGELFF. DNA of the CDR3: TGTGCCAGCAGCTTAGTCGGAGGGACGAACACCGGGGAGCTGTTTTTT.

This rearrangement joins TRBV19 to TRBJ2-4; 9 nucleotides match TRBD1. Unmatched junction bases numbered 4, after V lost 6 bases and J lost 4 bases. The length of the CDR3 is 14 residues. The germline V gene has CDR1 LNHDA and CDR2 SQIVND (reference sequence). CDR3 DNA sequence: TGTGCCAGTAGCCCGACAGGGGGTAAAAACATTCAGTACTTC. Protein sequence: CASSPTGGKNIQYF.

V is TRBV7-3 and J is TRBJ2-3, with 7 positions matching TRBD2. Germline CDR1 SGHTA, CDR2 FQGTGA. CDR3 length: 14 residues. V was pared by 5 bases and J by 9 bases, with 11 bases of the junction left unmatched. The CDR3 region is CASSPGLADPTQYF. In DNA form, the CDR3 reads TGTGCCAGCAGCCCTGGGCTAGCGGATCCCACGCAGTATTTT.

The chain couples TRBV5-1 to TRBJ2-1, with 8 nucleotides matching TRBD2. J lost 10 bases, V lost 1 base, and 4 bases had no gene match. This CDR3 is 13 amino acids long. The germline V gene encodes CDR1 SGHRS and CDR2 YFSETQ. In DNA, the CDR3 is TGCGCCAGCAGCTTGTATAGCGGGACGGAGCAGTTCTTC. This gives the protein CASSLYSGTEQFF.

This chain links TRBV5-4 with TRBJ1-5, with D maybe TRBD1 (6 bases). Trimming left V 4 bases short and J 5 bases short, with 13 bases between. This CDR3 is 14 amino acids long. Per the germline V gene, CDR1 is SGHNT and CDR2 is YYREEE (reference sequence). The CDR3 spells CASSLQGSDQPQHF. The CDR3 region has the DNA TGTGCCAGCAGCCTACAGGGTAGTGATCAGCCCCAGCATTTT.

The J gene is TRBJ1-4, the V gene TRBV6-1; no definite D call. The CDR3 is made up of 13 amino acids. V dropped 8 bases and J dropped 6 bases, with 13 bases sitting between them. CDR1 and CDR2 (germline): MNHNS, SASEGT. The CDR3 nucleotides are TGTGCCAGCGGAGGCCTTAAATATGAAAAACTGTTTTTT. It yields the protein CASGGLKYEKLFF.

The chain uses TRBV4-1 and TRBJ2-7, with 11 nucleotides matching TRBD2. Germline V gene data show CDR1 as MGHRA and CDR2 as YSYEKL. The CDR3 totals 17 residues. The V gene end was trimmed by 4 bases and the J gene end by 6 bases; junction bases not matched to a gene: 14. The CDR3 loop reads CASSLRAQELAGVEQYF. The DNA of the CDR3 is TGCGCCAGCAGCCTGCGAGCGCAAGAACTAGCGGGAGTCGAGCAGTACTTC.

This clone was counted between two and nine times. Germline is not matched at one junction end, which may reflect a read error. The chain employs TRBV7-9 and TRBJ1-5, with D uncertain. The CDR3 length is 17 residues. Germline values: CDR1 SEHNR, CDR2 FQNEAQ (reference sequence). The CDR3 is CSSSLARAGRENQPQHF. Written as DNA, the CDR3 is TGTTCCAGCAGCTTAGCGAGGGCGGGGAGAGAGAATCAGCCCCAGCATTTT. Looking up the rest from reference TRBV7-9 and TRBJ1-5 gives the full variable domain: DTGVSQNPRHKITKRGQNVTFRCDPISEHNRLYWYRQTLGQGPEFLTYFQNEAQLEKSRLLSDRFSAERPKGSFSTLEIQRTEQGDSAMYLCSSSLARAGRENQPQHFGDGTRLSIL.

Concerning this clone: The junction differs from germline at one of its ends, possibly a read error. The chain carries TRBV7-9 and TRBJ2-7, with a weak D call TRBD1 (6 bases). Germline V gives CDR1 SEHNR, CDR2 FQNEAQ (reference sequence). The length of the CDR3 is 14 residues. In DNA form, the CDR3 reads TGTTCCAGCAGCTTGTCCACAGGGTGGGACGAGCAGTACTTC. As protein: CSSSLSTGWDEQYF. The entire variable domain, with the rest obtained from reference TRBV7-9 and TRBJ2-7, is as follows: DTGVSQNPRHKITKRGQNVTFRCDPISEHNRLYWYRQTLGQGPEFLTYFQNEAQLEKSRLLSDRFSAERPKGSFSTLEIQRTEQGDSAMYLCSSSLSTGWDEQYFGPGTRLTVT.

This chain uses TRBV5-4 with TRBJ1-1; a weak D match, TRBD1 (5 bases). Germline lookup yields CDR1 SGHNT and CDR2 YYREEE (reference sequence). Deletions cut 3 bases from V and 10 bases from J, with 16 bases between. The CDR3 sequence is 13 residues long. The CDR3 region has the DNA TGTGCCAGCAGCTATCCAGGGACGGAGGGAGCTTTCTTT. This encodes CASSYPGTEGAFF.